Sequencing of this TCR beta chain was carried out in a study of blood T cell repertoires in COVID-19. Whole-study context: In each case, the material was cDNA or gDNA derived from T cells, B-cell-depleted T cells, or PBMCs.

As handled by the study authors: Amplifying reference gene primers gave estimates of nucleated cell counts. Using immunoSEQ multiplex PCR, the repertoire was profiled, and TCRdb retains in-frame clones only, with some absent. D and trimming come from the DNA, and the V and J calls and clone size come from that table. The sample holds 150,000 to 200,000 clones, around 87% seen once. The CDR3 is 12 amino acids. CDR1 MNHEY and CDR2 SVGAGI come from the germline V gene. Trimming took 8 bases from V and 0 from J, leaving 7 bases between them. This rearrangement joins TRBV6-5 to TRBJ1-1, with D unclear. The sequence came from a middle-aged man with active or convalescent COVID-19. Sequencing was carried out using peripheral blood. In nucleotides, the CDR3 is TGTGCCAGCTGGGAGATGAACACTGAAGCTTTCTTT. Its translation: CASWEMNTEAFF.